A selection of T cell receptor beta chains follows, all from one sample in a study of blood T cell repertoires in COVID-19. Assay: immunoSEQ multiplex PCR; the TCRdb copy retains only in-frame clones and omits some. The data hold fewer than 85,000 clones, with over 70% observed a single time. What was sequenced was peripheral blood. These receptors originate from an older woman with acute or convalescent COVID-19. CDR3s include the opening cysteine and the closing phenylalanine or tryptophan. The D gene is left open where the match is weak. The size field is filled for only some rows; it gives once, few, many or a size class.

D gene	V gene	J gene	clone size	CDR3 protein	CDR3 DNA
TRBD1	TRBV9	TRBJ1-1	NA	CASSVQGANTEAFF	TGTGCCAGCAGCGTTCAGGGGGCGAACACTGAAGCTTTCTTT
NA	TRBV12-3/TRBV12-4	TRBJ2-1	NA	CASSSVHNEQFF	TGTGCCAGCAGTTCTGTCCACAATGAGCAGTTCTTC
TRBD1	TRBV5-1	TRBJ2-7	NA	CASSSGQESSYEQYF	TGCGCCAGCAGCTCCGGACAGGAGAGCTCCTACGAGCAGTACTTC
NA	TRBV7-2	TRBJ2-4	NA	CASSPPPDRNIQYF	TGTGCCAGCAGCCCTCCCCCCGACAGAAACATTCAGTACTTC
TRBD1	TRBV19	TRBJ1-1	NA	CASTQDRGRVGTEAFF	TGTGCCAGTACCCAGGACAGGGGGCGGGTGGGCACTGAAGCTTTCTTT
NA	TRBV28	TRBJ1-2	NA	CASSSSGVANYGYTF	TGTGCCAGCAGTTCCTCGGGGGTAGCTAACTATGGCTACACCTTC
TRBD1	TRBV12-3/TRBV12-4	TRBJ1-2	NA	CASSTTGAAGYTF	TGTGCCAGCAGTACAACAGGGGCGGCCGGCTACACCTTC
NA	TRBV5-1	TRBJ1-1	NA	CASSFRGSNTEAFF	TGCGCCAGCAGCTTCAGGGGTTCTAACACTGAAGCTTTCTTT
NA	TRBV5-1	TRBJ1-5	NA	CASSLDRASNQPQHF	TGCGCCAGCAGCTTGGACAGGGCAAGCAATCAGCCCCAGCATTTT
NA	TRBV18	TRBJ2-7	few	CASSPTVTYEQYF	TGTGCCAGCTCACCGACAGTGACCTACGAGCAGTACTTC
NA	TRBV7-8	TRBJ2-2	NA	CASSPREPQNTGELFF	TGTGCCAGCAGCCCCCGGGAGCCCCAGAACACCGGGGAGCTGTTTTTT
NA	TRBV5-5	TRBJ1-3	NA	CASSSTSLTGNTIYF	TGTGCCAGCAGCTCGACTAGTTTGACTGGAAACACCATATATTTT
NA	TRBV3-1/TRBV3-2	TRBJ2-3	few	CASNQGLLTDTQYF	TGTGCCAGCAACCAAGGGCTTCTCACAGATACGCAGTATTTT
NA	TRBV29-1	TRBJ1-3	NA	CSVVFRESSGNTIYF	TGCAGCGTTGTGTTTCGGGAGAGCTCTGGAAACACCATATATTTT
TRBD1	TRBV4-1	TRBJ1-2	NA	CASSLNRDRARPYTF	TGCGCCAGCAGCTTAAACCGGGACAGAGCTCGTCCCTACACCTTC
NA	TRBV28	TRBJ2-7	few	CASRAGTHDSYEQYF	TGTGCCAGCAGGGCCGGGACACATGACTCCTACGAGCAGTACTTC
NA	TRBV6-6	TRBJ1-1	NA	CASSSQGPLTEAFF	TGTGCCAGCAGTTCTCAGGGGCCTCTTACTGAAGCTTTCTTT
TRBD2	TRBV11-2	TRBJ2-5	NA	CASTLAGEETQYF	TGTGCCAGCACCCTAGCGGGGGAGGAGACCCAGTACTTC
NA	TRBV30	TRBJ1-4	NA	CAWSVKAGLDLLFF	TGTGCCTGGAGTGTCAAGGCAGGACTGGATTTACTGTTTTTT